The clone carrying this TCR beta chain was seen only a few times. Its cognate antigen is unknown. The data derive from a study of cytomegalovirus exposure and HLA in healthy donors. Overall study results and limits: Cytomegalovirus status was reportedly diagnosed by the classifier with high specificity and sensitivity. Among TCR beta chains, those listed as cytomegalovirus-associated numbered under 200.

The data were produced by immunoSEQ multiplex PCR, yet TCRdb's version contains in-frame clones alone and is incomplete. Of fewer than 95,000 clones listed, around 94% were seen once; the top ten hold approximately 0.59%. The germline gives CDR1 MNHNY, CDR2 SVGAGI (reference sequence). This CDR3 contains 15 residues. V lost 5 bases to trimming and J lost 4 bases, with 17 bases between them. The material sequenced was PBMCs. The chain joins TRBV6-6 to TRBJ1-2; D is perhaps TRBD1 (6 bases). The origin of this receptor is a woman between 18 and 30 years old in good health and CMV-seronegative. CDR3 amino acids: CASSHPAGAGYGYTF. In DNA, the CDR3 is TGTGCCAGCAGTCACCCCGCGGGGGCAGGCTATGGCTACACCTTC.